Shown below are 20 T cell receptor beta chains from a single sample sequenced in a study of shared clonotypes between healthy human individuals. The table came from immunoSEQ multiplex PCR; TCRdb's copy has only in-frame clones and leaves some out. The data show 2 million to 2.5 million clones, 80% to 95% seen once. Sequencing was performed on naive CD4+ T cells from PBMCs. This sample's subset: CD45RA+ positively selected. These TCRs come from a man aged 18-30 years in good health. Some clones in this sample may be carry-over from other donors' samples.

The chain links TRBV14 to TRBJ1-4; 7 nucleotides align to TRBD1. Trimming at V came to 1 base and at J to 4 bases, leaving 6 bases not matched to a gene. The CDR3 runs 16 residues. The germline V gene encodes CDR1 SGHDN and CDR2 FVKESK. CDR3 sequence (DNA): TGTGCCAGCAGCCAAGCGTACAGGGGCTTTAATGAAAAACTGTTTTTT. It yields the protein CASSQAYRGFNEKLFF. Using reference TRBV14 and TRBJ1-4 for the parts outside the CDR3, the full variable domain is EAGVTQFPSHSVIEKGQTVTLRCDPISGHDNLYWYRRVMGKEIKFLLHFVKESKQDESGMPNNRFLAERTGGTYSTLKVQPAELEDSGVYFCASSQAYRGFNEKLFFGSGTQLSVL.

This rearrangement joins TRBV18 to TRBJ2-7; 7 nucleotides match TRBD2. This CDR3 region has 16 residues. V gave up 0 bases and J gave up 2 bases; unmatched junction bases: 7. From germline, CDR1 is KGHSH and CDR2 LQKENI. This CDR3 reads CASSPPSSGLAYEQYF. CDR3 coding DNA: TGTGCCAGCTCACCACCCTCTAGCGGTCTGGCCTACGAGCAGTACTTC.

This sequence joins TRBV15 and TRBJ1-5, with 10 bases identical to TRBD1. Germline loops: CDR1 LNHNV, CDR2 YYDKDF (reference sequence). CDR3 length equals 16 residues. The ends lost 1 base at V and 7 bases at J; junction bases unmatched: 7. The CDR3 region has the DNA TGTGCCACCAGCAGAGCTCGGACAGGGGGGGAGCAGCCCCAGCATTTT. Protein product: CATSRARTGGEQPQHF.

The chain links TRBV9 to TRBJ2-5; D uncertain. Germline CDR1 SGDLS, CDR2 YYNGEE. The V and J ends lost 0 bases and 2 bases respectively, with 11 bases between them. CDR3 length: 15 residues. CDR3 coding DNA: TGTGCCAGCAGCGTAGACCCGGCGGAGCAAGAGACCCAGTACTTC. Its protein is CASSVDPAEQETQYF. The full variable domain, in which reference TRBV9 and TRBJ2-5 provide the parts outside the CDR3, is DSGVTQTPKHLITATGQRVTLRCSPRSGDLSVYWYQQSLDQGLQFLIQYYNGEERAKGNILERFSAQQFPDLHSELNLSSLELGDSALYFCASSVDPAEQETQYFGPGTRLLVL.

The V call is TRBV19, the J call TRBJ1-5; a possible D gene is TRBD1 (5 bases). With 2 bases removed from V and 2 bases from J, the gap between germline ends came to 16 bases. The CDR3 contains 17 residues. Per the germline V gene, CDR1 is LNHDA and CDR2 is SQIVND (reference sequence). The CDR3 coding sequence is TGTGCCAGTAGTATAACCAGGGTCGTTTGGGGCAATCAGCCCCAGCATTTT. This sequence encodes CASSITRVVWGNQPQHF.

This rearrangement joins TRBV18 to TRBJ2-3, with 8 bases identical to TRBD2. Germline V lookup: CDR1 KGHSH, CDR2 LQKENI. The length of the CDR3 is 20 residues. V was clipped by 6 bases and J by 4 bases; unmatched bases: 24. The chain's CDR3 is CASSPSFGEAGGSRADTQYF. The CDR3 nucleotides are TGTGCCAGCTCCCCCTCCTTTGGCGAGGCGGGAGGAAGCAGAGCAGATACGCAGTATTTT.

Regarding this clone: Other DNA sequences in this sample translate to the same CDR3. The chain carries TRBV27 and TRBJ1-2; 10 bases are shared with TRBD1. The CDR3 length is 15 residues. The ends lost 4 bases at V and 5 bases at J; junction bases unmatched: 7. Germline V CDR1 and CDR2: MNHEY, SMNVEV (reference sequence). Here the CDR3 reads CASSSPGQGFYGYTF. The CDR3 DNA is TGTGCCAGCAGTTCCCCGGGACAGGGGTTTTATGGCTACACCTTC.

This clone was seen a handful of times. Other DNA sequences of this sample code for an identical CDR3. This chain uses TRBV30 with TRBJ1-5; 8 nucleotides agree with TRBD1. J was trimmed by 2 bases and V by 5 bases; bases with no gene match: 2. This CDR3 is 13 amino acids long. Germline V CDR1 and CDR2: GTSNPN, SVGIG (reference sequence). The CDR3 loop reads CAWGQGGNQPQHF. CDR3 coding DNA: TGTGCCTGGGGACAGGGAGGCAATCAGCCCCAGCATTTT.

This chain uses TRBV28 with TRBJ1-2, with TRBD1 as a possible D gene (6 bases). This CDR3 spans 15 amino acids. The V end was cut by 2 bases, the J end by 8 bases, with 18 bases between. Germline values: CDR1 MDHEN, CDR2 SYDVKM. CDR3 residues: CASSLIHDPGGGYTF. CDR3 bases: TGTGCCAGCAGTTTAATCCATGACCCCGGGGGCGGCTACACCTTC.

The chain employs TRBV7-2 and TRBJ1-1; 8 bases agree with TRBD1. CDR3 length: 14 amino acids. Germline V CDR1 and CDR2: SGHTA, FQGNSA. The V and J ends lost 5 bases and 4 bases, in that order; junction bases with no gene match: 6. The CDR3 here is CASSPTGDSTEAFF. The DNA of the CDR3 is TGTGCCAGCAGCCCGACAGGGGACAGCACTGAAGCTTTCTTT.

The chain carries TRBV5-1 and TRBJ2-7, with a weak D call TRBD2 (5 bases). The CDR3 sequence is 14 residues long. V was pared by 2 bases and J by 2 bases, with 11 bases between. Germline V lookup: CDR1 SGHRS, CDR2 YFSETQ. This CDR3 is CASSFGGRAYEQYF. The CDR3 nucleotides are TGCGCCAGCAGCTTTGGTGGGAGAGCCTACGAGCAGTACTTC.

The V gene is TRBV18, the J gene TRBJ2-7; D possibly matches TRBD1 or TRBD2 (5 bases each). V was clipped by 2 bases and J by 7 bases, with 18 bases between them. There are 15 residues in the CDR3. In germline, CDR1 is KGHSH, CDR2 LQKENI. CDR3 region: CASSPIVPGSGEQYF. The DNA for the CDR3 is TGTGCCAGCTCACCAATTGTTCCAGGGTCGGGGGAGCAGTACTTC.

This clone has only a few counts. Other DNA sequences of this sample code for an identical CDR3. The chain carries TRBV7-9 and TRBJ2-7; D perhaps matches TRBD2 (5 bases). The CDR3 is 12 residues long. Germline CDR1 and CDR2: SEHNR and FQNEAQ (reference sequence). V was trimmed by 4 bases and J by 3 bases, leaving 7 bases between them. CDR3 amino acids: CASSSRGYEQYF. In DNA, the CDR3 is TGTGCCAGCAGCTCCCGGGGCTACGAGCAGTACTTC. Drawing the rest from reference TRBV7-9 and TRBJ2-7, the complete variable domain is DTGVSQNPRHKITKRGQNVTFRCDPISEHNRLYWYRQTLGQGPEFLTYFQNEAQLEKSRLLSDRFSAERPKGSFSTLEIQRTEQGDSAMYLCASSSRGYEQYFGPGTRLTVT.

The chain has TRBV28 and TRBJ1-5, with 7 bases lining up with TRBD1. Germline loops: CDR1 MDHEN, CDR2 SYDVKM. The CDR3 runs to 11 residues. The J segment lost 10 bases and the V segment lost 10 bases, leaving 7 bases of the junction unmatched. For the CDR3, the DNA is TGTGCCACAGGGGGGGCAGACCCCCAGCATTTT. It is translated as CATGGADPQHF.

This chain uses TRBV5-1 with TRBJ2-5; no reliable D call. Deletions cut 0 bases from V and 5 bases from J, with 11 bases between. The CDR3 runs to 14 residues. Germline CDR1 and CDR2: SGHRS and YFSETQ. The CDR3 nucleotides are TGCGCCAGCAGCTTGGTAGGGTTTCGGGAGACCCAGTACTTC. Translated: CASSLVGFRETQYF.

The chain carries TRBV16 and TRBJ2-5; no clear D gene. Trimming removed 3 bases at V and 5 bases at J, with 4 bases between. Germline lookup yields CDR1 KGHSY and CDR2 FQNENV. The CDR3 loop spans 11 amino acids. CDR3 coding DNA: TGTGCCAGCAGCCAGGGCGAGACCCAGTACTTC. This codes for CASSQGETQYF.

The chain recombines TRBV5-1 with TRBJ1-1; weak D call: TRBD1 (6 bases). Looked up from germline, CDR1 is SGHRS and CDR2 is YFSETQ. With 4 bases removed from V and 4 bases from J, the gap between germline ends came to 17 bases. This CDR3 comprises 15 residues. The CDR3 protein is CASSPGGRVTTEAFF. The CDR3, as DNA: TGCGCCAGCAGCCCGGGGGGCAGGGTAACCACTGAAGCTTTCTTT.

DNA of the CDR3: TGTGCCAGCAGGGCTGGGGGGAGGGCCACGTACGAGCAGTACTTC. Amino acid sequence: CASRAGGRATYEQYF. The chain recombines TRBV7-2 with TRBJ2-7; 7 bases match TRBD2. The CDR3 runs 15 residues. CDR1 is SGHTA, CDR2 FQGNSA, per germline. Trimming at V came to 6 bases and at J to 4 bases, leaving 12 bases not matched to a gene. Combining the CDR3 with reference TRBV7-2 and TRBJ2-7 gives the whole variable domain GAGVSQSPSNKVTEKGKDVELRCDPISGHTALYWYRQSLGQGLEFLIYFQGNSAPDKSGLPSDRFSAERTGGSVSTLTIQRTQQEDSAVYLCASRAGGRATYEQYFGPGTRLTVT.

A note on this clone: At the DNA level, this CDR3 is encoded by other sequences in the same sample as well. V usage is TRBV7-3 and J usage is TRBJ2-3, with D possibly matching TRBD2 (5 bases). CDR1 SGHTA and CDR2 FQGTGA come from the germline V gene. This CDR3 contains 14 residues. Between the trimmed V and J ends, which lost 2 bases and 5 bases, there was a span of 11 bases. In DNA form, the CDR3 reads TGTGCCAGCAGCTTAGCCCTAGCAGGAGATACGCAGTATTTT. Translation gives CASSLALAGDTQYF.

V is TRBV6-6 and J is TRBJ1-5; D is ambiguous. This CDR3 is built from 12 residues. The V gene lost 7 bases and the J gene lost 2 bases, with 6 bases spanning the gap. Looked up from germline, CDR1 is MNHNY and CDR2 is SVGAGI (reference sequence). Here the CDR3 DNA reads TGTGCCAGCAATACTCGCAATCAGCCCCAGCATTTT. Protein: CASNTRNQPQHF.